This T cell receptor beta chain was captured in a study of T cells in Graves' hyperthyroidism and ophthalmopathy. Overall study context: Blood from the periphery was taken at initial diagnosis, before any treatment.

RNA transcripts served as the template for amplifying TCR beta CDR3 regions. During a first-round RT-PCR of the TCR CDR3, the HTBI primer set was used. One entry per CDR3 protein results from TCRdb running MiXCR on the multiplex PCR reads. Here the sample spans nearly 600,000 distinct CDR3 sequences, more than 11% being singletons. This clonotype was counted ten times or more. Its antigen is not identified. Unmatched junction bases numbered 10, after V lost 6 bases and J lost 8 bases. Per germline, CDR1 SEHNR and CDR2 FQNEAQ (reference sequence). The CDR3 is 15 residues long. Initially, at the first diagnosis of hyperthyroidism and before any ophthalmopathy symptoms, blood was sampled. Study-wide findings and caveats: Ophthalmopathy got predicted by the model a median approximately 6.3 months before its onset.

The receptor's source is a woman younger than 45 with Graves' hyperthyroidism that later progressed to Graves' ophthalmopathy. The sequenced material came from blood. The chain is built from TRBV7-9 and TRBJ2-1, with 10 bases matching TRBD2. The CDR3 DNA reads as TGTGCCAGCAGACCGACGACTAGCGGGTGGGATGAGCAGTTCTTC. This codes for CASRPTTSGWDEQFF.